The 23 T cell receptor beta chains presented below share a single source sample, sequenced in a study of CD8 T cells in Susac syndrome. It was with random hexamers that about 0.45 to 1 ug RNA was reverse transcribed. TCRdb recomputed calls from the immunoSEQ multiplex PCR reads with MiXCR, one row per CDR3 protein. The sample lists some 300,000 distinct CDR3 sequences, over 75% occurring once. Material for sequencing was CD8+ T cells from PBMCs. These receptors all come from a human donor with multiple sclerosis.

This clonotype was picked up one time. The chain is built from TRBV24-1 and TRBJ2-1; TRBD2 might be the D (5 bases). From germline, CDR1 is KGHDR and CDR2 SFDVKD. CDR3 length: 13 residues. V shed 9 bases and J shed 2 bases, with 10 bases lying between them. The CDR3 DNA reads TGTGCCACCGAGGGTTATACCTACAATGAGCAGTTCTTC. Protein product: CATEGYTYNEQFF.

This clonotype was observed a single time. The V gene is TRBV11-2, the J gene TRBJ2-4; TRBD2 agrees at 12 bases. Trimming at V came to 8 bases and at J to 3 bases, leaving 8 bases not matched to a gene. This CDR3 is 16 amino acids long. Per the germline V gene, CDR1 is SGHAT and CDR2 is FQNNGV. The CDR3 region has the DNA TGTGCCAGCCAGACTAGCGGGAGCCTACACAAAAACATTCAGTACTTC. Translating gives CASQTSGSLHKNIQYF.

V and J are TRBV7-9 and TRBJ1-4, with D unresolved. The V and J ends lost 5 bases and 0 bases respectively, with 7 bases between them. Germline loops: CDR1 SEHNR, CDR2 FQNEAQ (reference sequence). The CDR3 contains 14 residues. CDR3 DNA sequence: TGTGCCAGCAGCGGAGCGTCAACTAATGAAAAACTGTTTTTT. Translated, it gives CASSGASTNEKLFF. Based on the CDR3 plus reference TRBV7-9 and TRBJ1-4, the full variable domain is DTGVSQNPRHKITKRGQNVTFRCDPISEHNRLYWYRQTLGQGPEFLTYFQNEAQLEKSRLLSDRFSAERPKGSFSTLEIQRTEQGDSAMYLCASSGASTNEKLFFGSGTQLSVL.

This clonotype has a handful of counts. V is TRBV29-1 and J is TRBJ1-2, with D hard to call. Looked up from germline, CDR1 is SQVTM and CDR2 is ANQGSEA. V was clipped by 6 bases and J by 3 bases, with 14 bases between them. This CDR3 region has 13 residues. Written as DNA, the CDR3 is TGCAGCGTGGAAACGAGGCGTGACTATGGCTACACCTTC. Amino acid sequence: CSVETRRDYGYTF.

The chain joins TRBV7-9 to TRBJ1-4; the D gene is possibly TRBD1 (6 bases). CDR1 and CDR2 from the germline V gene are SEHNR and FQNEAQ (reference sequence). The CDR3 totals 14 residues. Trimming pared 2 bases from V and 8 bases from J, leaving 12 bases between. Here the CDR3 reads CASSLSGEGEKLFF. In DNA form, the CDR3 reads TGTGCCAGCAGCTTATCAGGGGAAGGGGAAAAACTGTTTTTT.

This clonotype was recorded only once. This chain links TRBV6-2 or TRBV6-3 with TRBJ2-2; D not certain. Trimming shortened V by 4 bases and J by 5 bases, and 14 bases separated the two germline ends. CDR1 is MNHEY, CDR2 SVGEGT, per germline. This CDR3 is built from 15 residues. CDR3 sequence reads: CASSSALTSTGELFF. The CDR3 bases are TGTGCCAGCAGTTCCGCGCTTACGTCAACCGGGGAGCTGTTTTTT.

The rearrangement joins TRBV20-1 to TRBJ2-1, with no clear D. Germline assignment: CDR1 DFQATT and CDR2 SNEGSKA (reference sequence). Trimming pared 3 bases from V and 11 bases from J, leaving 5 bases between. This CDR3 is 9 amino acids long. DNA of the CDR3: TGCAGTGCTAGGGATAAGCAGTTCTTC. Translated, it gives CSARDKQFF.

The chain links TRBV7-2 to TRBJ2-7, with 7 bases matching TRBD1. Germline trimming cut 1 base from V and 0 bases from J; bases unmatched to any gene: 6. Germline V gives CDR1 SGHTA, CDR2 FQGNSA. This CDR3 is built from 16 residues. The CDR3 DNA follows: TGTGCCAGCAGCTTAGGAGTAGGGGGCTACTCCTACGAGCAGTACTTC. It codes for CASSLGVGGYSYEQYF. Filled out from reference TRBV7-2 and TRBJ2-7, the complete variable domain reads GAGVSQSPSNKVTEKGKDVELRCDPISGHTALYWYRQSLGQGLEFLIYFQGNSAPDKSGLPSDRFSAERTGGSVSTLTIQRTQQEDSAVYLCASSLGVGGYSYEQYFGPGTRLTVT.

V is TRBV12-5 and J is TRBJ2-3, with D unclear. This CDR3 is built from 13 residues. Trimming pared 1 base from V and 3 bases from J, leaving 5 bases between. Per the germline V gene, CDR1 is LGHNT and CDR2 is FRNRAP. The CDR3 DNA reads TGTGCTAGTGGTTTGGATCTGACAGATACGCAGTATTTT. Protein product: CASGLDLTDTQYF.

There are a few counts of this clonotype. The gene calls are TRBV6-6 and TRBJ2-5; no firm D call. Germline V gene lookup returns CDR1 MNHNY and CDR2 SVGAGI (reference sequence). The CDR3 length is 12 residues. V lost 8 bases, J lost 4 bases, and 11 bases lay in between. The CDR3 DNA reads as TGTGCCAGCTCCCTGACCTCAGAGACCCAGTACTTC. Its protein is CASSLTSETQYF.

Written as DNA, the CDR3 is TGTGCCAGCAACGAGGGGCTAGGAGCAGATACGCAGTATTTT. It specifies CASNEGLGADTQYF. V is TRBV5-4 and J is TRBJ2-3, with D perhaps given as TRBD1 or TRBD2 (5 bases each). Between the trimmed V and J ends, which lost 6 bases and 4 bases, there was a span of 15 bases. The CDR3 runs to 14 residues. Germline V gives CDR1 SGHNT, CDR2 YYREEE (reference sequence).

V is TRBV7-3 and J is TRBJ2-1, with 10 bases identical to TRBD1. CDR3 length equals 16 residues. V was pared by 5 bases and J by 6 bases, with 10 bases of the junction left unmatched. The germline gives CDR1 SGHTA, CDR2 FQGTGA. The chain's CDR3 is CASSAPTGQGRNEQFF. The DNA for the CDR3 is TGTGCCAGCAGCGCCCCCACGGGACAGGGGCGCAATGAGCAGTTCTTC. The complete variable domain, with remaining parts taken from reference TRBV7-3 and TRBJ2-1, reads GAGVSQTPSNKVTEKGKYVELRCDPISGHTALYWYRQSLGQGPEFLIYFQGTGAADDSGLPNDRFFAVRPEGSVSTLKIQRTERGDSAVYLCASSAPTGQGRNEQFFGPGTRLTVL.

This chain links TRBV18 with TRBJ2-5; TRBD1 or TRBD2 may be the D gene (5 bases each). The CDR3 spans 15 residues. Trimming removed 5 bases from V and 5 bases from J, with 18 bases in between. Germline lookup yields CDR1 KGHSH and CDR2 LQKENI. The CDR3: CASSTTRDLGETQYF. In nucleotides, the CDR3 is TGTGCCAGCTCAACTACCCGGGACCTGGGGGAGACCCAGTACTTC.

This clonotype appeared once. This chain connects TRBV6-2 or TRBV6-3 to TRBJ2-6; D possibly corresponds to TRBD2 (5 bases). Germline CDR1 MNHEY, CDR2 SVGEGT. The CDR3 length is 15 residues. The germline V and J ends were trimmed by 7 bases and 1 base, with 11 bases remaining between them. The CDR3 region has the DNA TGTGCCAGCAAAGAGGGCTATTCTGGGGCCAACGTCCTGACTTTC. Protein sequence: CASKEGYSGANVLTF.

The chain couples TRBV7-3 to TRBJ2-2; TRBD1 matches 7 bases. The CDR3 contains 13 residues. Germline lookup yields CDR1 SGHTA and CDR2 FQGTGA. V shed 5 bases, J shed 7 bases, and the junction held 4 bases outside the gene matches. CDR3 nucleotide sequence: TGTGCCAGCAGCACAGGGGTGCACGGGGAGCTGTTTTTT. It translates to CASSTGVHGELFF.

This chain connects TRBV24-1 to TRBJ1-5; D is ambiguous. Germline CDR1 and CDR2: KGHDR and SFDVKD. This CDR3 contains 13 residues. V was pared by 6 bases and J by 6 bases, with 11 bases between. CDR3 sequence reads: CATSLGLGQPQHF. CDR3 coding DNA: TGTGCCACCAGTCTCGGGTTGGGTCAGCCCCAGCATTTT.

This chain joins TRBV6-4 and TRBJ2-3; 8 positions agree with TRBD1. CDR1 and CDR2 (germline): MRHNA, SNTAGT. This CDR3 has 14 amino acids. V was pared by 5 bases and J by 1 base, with 2 bases of the junction left unmatched. CDR3 amino acids: CASSQQGGTDTQYF. The CDR3 region has the DNA TGTGCCAGCAGTCAACAGGGGGGCACAGATACGCAGTATTTT.

The chain is built from TRBV28 and TRBJ2-1; no definite D call. Germline V CDR1 and CDR2: MDHEN, SYDVKM. CDR3 size: 15 residues. V lost 3 bases, J lost 4 bases, and 13 bases lay in between. The CDR3 reads CASSLSRSRYNEQFF. The CDR3, as DNA: TGTGCCAGCAGTTTGTCTAGGAGTAGGTACAATGAGCAGTTCTTC.

The genes are TRBV7-9 and TRBJ2-1, with D maybe TRBD1 (6 bases). V lost 0 bases and J 2 bases, leaving 11 bases between the germline ends. Germline values: CDR1 SEHNR, CDR2 FQNEAQ (reference sequence). The CDR3 covers 16 residues. The DNA of the CDR3 is TGTGCCAGCAGCTTAGCGCTCGGGACACCCTACAATGAGCAGTTCTTC. Its protein is CASSLALGTPYNEQFF.

This sequence joins TRBV20-1 and TRBJ1-5; TRBD1 is a possible D gene (6 bases). The CDR3 totals 13 residues. CDR1 and CDR2 from the germline V gene are DFQATT and SNEGSKA (reference sequence). V was trimmed by 3 bases and J by 6 bases, leaving 12 bases between them. The CDR3 loop is CSASTGGSQPQHF. CDR3 nucleotides: TGCAGTGCTAGTACGGGGGGCTCTCAGCCCCAGCATTTT.

The chain employs TRBV28 and TRBJ2-7, with 11 bases that match TRBD2. The CDR3 runs to 13 residues. Unmatched junction bases numbered 3, after V lost 7 bases and J lost 4 bases. CDR1 is MDHEN, CDR2 SYDVKM, per germline. CDR3 nucleotides: TGTGCCAGCATGTGGACTAGCGGGTACGAGCAGTACTTC. It yields the protein CASMWTSGYEQYF.

The chain employs TRBV10-2 and TRBJ2-5; D perhaps matches TRBD2 (5 bases). V was pared by 0 bases and J by 0 bases, with 8 bases between. The CDR3 contains 15 residues. Looked up from germline, CDR1 is WSHSY and CDR2 is SAAADI. The CDR3 reads CASSESAGYQETQYF. For the CDR3, the DNA is TGCGCCAGCAGTGAGTCCGCGGGTTACCAAGAGACCCAGTACTTC.

This clonotype appeared once. The J gene is TRBJ2-7, the V gene TRBV9; perhaps TRBD2 as D (5 bases). The V gene's germline CDR1 is SGDLS and CDR2 YYNGEE. The CDR3 is made up of 16 amino acids. V was trimmed by 0 bases and J by 5 bases, leaving 18 bases between them. The CDR3 here is CASSVGLSFTRDEQYF. CDR3 bases: TGTGCCAGCAGCGTAGGACTCAGCTTTACGCGGGACGAGCAGTACTTC.